The clone carrying this T cell receptor (beta chain) has ten or more counts. Amplification of the TCR beta CDR3 regions used RNA transcripts (as template). A first-round RT-PCR used HTBI primers, followed by a second-round multiplex PCR. TCRdb used MiXCR to reprocess the multiplex PCR reads, holding one entry per CDR3 protein. The sample has some 1.1 million distinct CDR3 sequences; around a third are singletons. The record originates from a study of Graves' ophthalmopathy and Graves' hyperthyroidism. Germline CDR1 and CDR2: SEHNR and FQNEAQ (reference sequence). CDR3 size: 12 residues. Trimming took 6 bases from V and 4 from J, leaving 7 bases between them. A diagnosis was made from clinical symptoms together with serum thyroxine, TRAb, thyroid ultrasound and orbital computed tomography.

The source of this sequence is an adult man with Graves' hyperthyroidism. The chain combines TRBV7-9 with TRBJ1-5; no definite D call. The sample taken for sequencing was peripheral blood or thyroid tissue (not recorded which). The chain's CDR3 is CASSQQNQPQHF. The DNA for the CDR3 is TGTGCCAGCAGTCAACAAAATCAGCCCCAGCATTTT.